Each of the 21 T cell receptor beta chains below was sequenced from the same sample in a study of blood T cell repertoires in COVID-19. Some clones are missing from TCRdb's copy, which holds only in-frame ones; the method was immunoSEQ multiplex PCR. The sample lists approximately 260,000 clones; about 80% were seen once. The specimen sequenced was peripheral blood. These TCRs come from a human donor in a cohort sampled during active COVID-19.

This clone was seen only a few times. The V and J genes are TRBV10-3 and TRBJ2-3, with TRBD1 identical over 10 bases. Losses at the gene ends were 2 bases for V and 3 bases for J; bases not matched to a gene: 5. The length of the CDR3 is 16 residues. Germline V gene lookup returns CDR1 ENHRY and CDR2 SYGVKD. Here the CDR3 DNA reads TGTGCCATCAGTGAGCAAGGACAGGGGGATACAGATACGCAGTATTTT. Residues: CAISEQGQGDTDTQYF.

This rearrangement joins TRBV5-4 to TRBJ2-7, with no clear D. Germline-derived CDR1 and CDR2 are SGHNT and YYREEE (reference sequence). The CDR3 length is 14 residues. The V and J ends lost 6 bases and 6 bases respectively, with 19 bases between them. This CDR3 reads CASTKETQLREQYF. The CDR3 DNA follows: TGTGCCAGCACCAAAGAAACCCAACTACGCGAGCAGTACTTC.

V and J are TRBV28 and TRBJ1-2; D gene uncertain. Germline V CDR1 and CDR2: MDHEN, SYDVKM. V lost 2 bases to trimming and J lost 4 bases, with 14 bases between them. This CDR3 has 15 amino acids. CDR3 sequence (DNA): TGTGCCAGCAGTTTACCACAGACCCAGGCCTATGGCTACACCTTC. Its translation is CASSLPQTQAYGYTF.

This sequence joins TRBV5-4 and TRBJ1-1; TRBD1 matches 7 bases. Germline assignment: CDR1 SGHNT and CDR2 YYREEE (reference sequence). The CDR3 runs 18 residues. The ends lost 2 bases at V and 0 bases at J; junction bases unmatched: 13. DNA for the CDR3: TGTGCCAGCAGCTTCGCGGCCGGGACAGAAGTAATGAACACTGAAGCTTTCTTT. It encodes CASSFAAGTEVMNTEAFF.

In the case of this clone: Within the sample, other DNA sequences also encode this same CDR3. V gene TRBV29-1 combines with J gene TRBJ1-1; possibly TRBD1 for D (5 bases). CDR3 length equals 12 residues. From germline, CDR1 is SQVTM and CDR2 ANQGSEA. The ends were cut back, 3 bases at V and 2 bases at J, with 7 bases in the middle. The CDR3 reads CSVDGTNTEAFF. The CDR3, as DNA: TGCAGCGTTGACGGGACTAACACTGAAGCTTTCTTT.

This chain uses TRBV3-1 (or the pseudogene TRBV3-2) with TRBJ1-1; possibly TRBD1 for D (6 bases). Germline V CDR1 and CDR2: LGHDT, YNNKEL (reference sequence). Trimming stripped 5 bases from V and 3 bases from J, with 16 bases between. This CDR3 has 15 residues. CDR3 bases: TGTGCCAGCAGCGACCGGGGGGGCAGGGACACTGAAGCTTTCTTT. Protein product: CASSDRGGRDTEAFF.

V is TRBV20-1 and J is TRBJ1-2; TRBD1 is a possible D gene (5 bases). V shed 2 bases and J shed 8 bases, with 9 bases lying between them. From germline, CDR1 is DFQATT and CDR2 SNEGSKA (reference sequence). The CDR3 is 11 residues long. This CDR3 reads CSARLRGGYTF. The CDR3 coding sequence is TGCAGTGCTAGACTCCGGGGGGGCTACACCTTC.

V gene TRBV4-2 combines with J gene TRBJ2-1; D may be TRBD1 (5 bases). V lost 3 bases and J 5 bases, leaving 14 bases between the germline ends. Germline lookup yields CDR1 LGHNA and CDR2 YNFKEQ. This CDR3 region has 15 residues. The DNA of the CDR3 is TGTGCCAGCAGCCAGTGGGGCCAAAGTGACAATGAGCAGTTCTTC. Residues: CASSQWGQSDNEQFF.

The rearrangement joins TRBV27 to TRBJ2-2, with 7 bases that match TRBD1. CDR1 and CDR2 (germline): MNHEY, SMNVEV (reference sequence). J gave up 6 bases and V 0 bases, and 13 bases lay outside the gene matches. CDR3 length: 18 residues. The CDR3 loop is CASSLSSVDRVYPGELFF. The DNA of the CDR3 is TGTGCCAGCAGTTTATCCTCCGTTGACAGGGTTTATCCCGGGGAGCTGTTTTTT.

The chain recombines TRBV5-1 with TRBJ2-1; a weak D match, TRBD2 (6 bases). The V end was cut by 0 bases, the J end by 3 bases, with 10 bases between. The length of the CDR3 is 15 residues. Germline CDR1 is SGHRS and CDR2 is YFSETQ. CDR3 residues: CASSLGGELYNEQFF. CDR3 coding DNA: TGCGCCAGCAGCTTGGGCGGGGAACTCTACAATGAGCAGTTCTTC.

V usage is TRBV5-1 and J usage is TRBJ2-1, with D uncertain. The germline V and J ends were trimmed by 2 bases and 9 bases, with 12 bases remaining between them. This CDR3 has 13 amino acids. The germline V gene encodes CDR1 SGHRS and CDR2 YFSETQ. In nucleotides, the CDR3 is TGCGCCAGCAGCTTTGCCCCCTCAGGTGAGCAGTTCTTC. Its protein is CASSFAPSGEQFF.

This chain uses TRBV28 with TRBJ1-1; D not certain. CDR1 and CDR2 from the germline V gene are MDHEN and SYDVKM. V was cut by 6 bases and J by 0 bases, with 11 bases left in between. This CDR3 contains 14 residues. The CDR3 reads CASRVAGMNTEAFF. The CDR3 DNA reads as TGTGCCAGCAGGGTCGCGGGTATGAACACTGAAGCTTTCTTT.

This sequence joins TRBV3-1 (or the pseudogene TRBV3-2) and TRBJ2-7; TRBD2 aligns across 11 bases. Trimming at V came to 3 bases and at J to 4 bases, leaving 5 bases not matched to a gene. Germline CDR1 is LGHDT and CDR2 is YNNKEL (reference sequence). The CDR3 sequence is 15 residues long. The CDR3 is CASSQSSGRRYEQYF. The CDR3, as DNA: TGTGCCAGCAGCCAGTCTAGCGGGAGGCGGTACGAGCAGTACTTC.

The CDR3: CASSFGDRGFTEAFF. The CDR3 nucleotides are TGTGCCAGCAGTTTTGGAGACAGGGGGTTTACTGAAGCTTTCTTT. V gene TRBV27 combines with J gene TRBJ1-1, with TRBD1 matching 9 bases. Per the germline V gene, CDR1 is MNHEY and CDR2 is SMNVEV (reference sequence). V trimming: 3 bases; J trimming: 5 bases; junction bases outside the gene matches: 7. The CDR3 has 15 amino acids.

On this clone: It is unclear where the CDR3 begins or ends on the DNA, so no DNA is shown, and the CDR3 is as TCRdb lists it. This sequence joins TRBV29-1 and TRBJ2-1; the D call of TRBD2 is as the table states it, not checked on the DNA. Inclusive of both ends, the CDR3 amounts to 15 amino acids. From germline, CDR1 is SQVTM and CDR2 ANQGSEA. The CDR3: CSVGVGTVTSSGSFF.

The chain is built from TRBV5-4 and TRBJ2-5, with a tentative D call TRBD1 (6 bases). Per germline, CDR1 SGHNT and CDR2 YYREEE (reference sequence). The CDR3 loop spans 15 amino acids. V was pared by 0 bases and J by 3 bases, with 12 bases between. CDR3 nucleotide sequence: TGTGCCAGCAGCTTGGGGAACAGACAGGAAGAGACCCAGTACTTC. Protein: CASSLGNRQEETQYF.

The genes are TRBV6-2 or TRBV6-3 and TRBJ2-2, with 10 bases aligning to TRBD2. Looked up from germline, CDR1 is MNHEY and CDR2 is SVGEGT. There are 16 residues in the CDR3. J was trimmed by 5 bases and V by 6 bases; bases with no gene match: 9. CDR3 region: CASRPSSGGRTGELFF. The CDR3 region has the DNA TGTGCCAGCAGACCTTCTAGCGGGGGCCGGACCGGGGAGCTGTTTTTT.

There are a few counts of this clone. The chain couples TRBV6-2 or TRBV6-3 to TRBJ2-7; 12 bases map to TRBD1. The J segment lost 7 bases and the V segment lost 4 bases, leaving 8 bases of the junction unmatched. The CDR3 contains 15 residues. Germline V CDR1 and CDR2: MNHEY, SVGEGT. CDR3 amino acids: CASSLTGTGGEEQYF. CDR3 sequence (DNA): TGTGCCAGCAGTTTGACCGGGACAGGGGGCGAGGAGCAGTACTTC.

The V gene is TRBV3-1 (or the pseudogene TRBV3-2), the J gene TRBJ2-7; 8 bases are shared with TRBD1. The CDR3 is made up of 13 amino acids. Germline V lookup: CDR1 LGHDT, CDR2 YNNKEL (reference sequence). Trimming removed 4 bases from V and 5 bases from J; junction bases left unmatched: 4. The CDR3 bases are TGTGCCAGCAGCCCAGGACAGGGACACGAGCAGTACTTC. This translates into CASSPGQGHEQYF.

The chain employs TRBV28 and TRBJ2-2; perhaps TRBD1 as D (6 bases). This CDR3 has 11 amino acids. Deletions cut 7 bases from V and 13 bases from J, with 13 bases between. The V gene's germline CDR1 is MDHEN and CDR2 SYDVKM. Here the CDR3 DNA reads TGTGCCAGCACCTCAGGGGCTAGGCTGTTTTTT. Translation gives CASTSGARLFF.

V and J are TRBV14 and TRBJ2-5; weak D call: TRBD2 (6 bases). This CDR3 comprises 16 residues. V was clipped by 3 bases and J by 5 bases, with 19 bases between them. Germline assignment: CDR1 SGHDN and CDR2 FVKESK. DNA of the CDR3: TGTGCCAGCAGCCAGGGTTTCGCCCTAGCGCTGGAGACCCAGTACTTC. Its protein is CASSQGFALALETQYF.